These 10 T cell receptor beta chains were sequenced from one sample in a study of Tregs in tolerant kidney transplant recipients. Sequenced by immunoSEQ multiplex PCR; TCRdb stores in-frame clones only, minus some. The sample includes under 80,000 clones, 75% to 90% of them seen just once. The material sequenced was Tregs from blood, taken before the transplant. The source of these receptors is a human donor who received a combined kidney and bone marrow transplant.

This clone was counted a few times. CDR3 residues: CASSERQARWEKLFF. CDR3 nucleotide sequence: TGTGCCAGCAGTGAACGGCAGGCCCGTTGGGAAAAACTGTTTTTT. The chain has TRBV2 and TRBJ1-4; no definite D call. The germline CDR1 and CDR2 sequences are SNHLY and FYNNEI. V lost 2 bases and J 8 bases, leaving 15 bases between the germline ends. The CDR3 loop spans 15 amino acids.

CDR3 coding DNA: TGTGCAAGTCGCCCCCAGTTCGGGGCGGGAGAAGTGACAGATACGCAGTATTTT. Its translation: CASRPQFGAGEVTDTQYF. The chain joins TRBV12-2 to TRBJ2-3; TRBD2, the table's D call, was not compared with the DNA. TRBV12-2 is a pseudogene. This CDR3 spans 18 amino acids.

The chain links TRBV11-2 to TRBJ2-7; D unclear. V lost 6 bases and J lost 3, with 15 bases in between. The CDR3 is 14 residues long. Germline CDR1 SGHAT, CDR2 FQNNGV. The CDR3 region is CASSPRAYGYEQYF. The CDR3 region has the DNA TGTGCCAGCAGTCCTCGGGCTTACGGCTACGAGCAGTACTTC. Using reference TRBV11-2 and TRBJ2-7 for the parts outside the CDR3, the full variable domain is EAGVAQSPRYKIIEKRQSVAFWCNPISGHATLYWYQQILGQGPKLLIQFQNNGVVDDSQLPKDRFSAERLKGVDSTLKIQPAKLEDSAVYLCASSPRAYGYEQYFGPGTRLTVT.

The genes are TRBV25-1 and TRBJ2-7; no reliable D call. Trimming took 1 base from V and 0 from J, leaving 4 bases between them. Germline V gene lookup returns CDR1 MGHDK and CDR2 SYGVNS. CDR3 length: 13 amino acids. Here the CDR3 reads CASSEFDSYEQYF. CDR3 coding DNA: TGTGCCAGCAGTGAATTCGACTCCTACGAGCAGTACTTC.

This clone was seen only once. V and J are TRBV4-1 and TRBJ2-4; tentative D call: TRBD1 (6 bases). The CDR3 loop spans 17 amino acids. The germline V gene encodes CDR1 MGHRA and CDR2 YSYEKL. V gave up 1 base and J gave up 0 bases, with 13 bases separating them. CDR3 coding DNA: TGCGCCAGCAGCCAAGGTACAGGGAGCAAAGCCAAAAACATTCAGTACTTC. Translation: CASSQGTGSKAKNIQYF.

V gene TRBV6-1 combines with J gene TRBJ2-2, with D unclear. Trimming took 3 bases from V and 1 from J, leaving 12 bases between them. CDR3 length equals 16 residues. In germline, CDR1 is MNHNS, CDR2 SASEGT. DNA for the CDR3: TGTGCCAGCAGTGATCCACCGTCATGGAACACCGGGGAGCTGTTTTTT. Translating gives CASSDPPSWNTGELFF.

The V and J genes are TRBV19 and TRBJ2-3, with 8 nucleotides matching TRBD2. V was clipped by 9 bases and J by 0 bases; unmatched bases: 11. CDR1 and CDR2 (germline): LNHDA, SQIVND (reference sequence). This CDR3 is built from 16 residues. In nucleotides, the CDR3 is TGTGCCAGCAAAACTAGCGGAACTTTTAGCACAGATACGCAGTATTTT. Translation: CASKTSGTFSTDTQYF.

This clone was seen only a few times. The CDR3 loop is CASSLAGAHVSYEQYF. The DNA of the CDR3 is TGTGCCAGCAGCTTAGCGGGAGCGCATGTCTCCTACGAGCAGTACTTC. V and J are TRBV7-2 and TRBJ2-7; maybe TRBD2 (5 bases). CDR1 and CDR2 (germline): SGHTA, FQGNSA. V was shortened by 0 bases and J by 0 bases, with 12 bases between the two germline ends. The CDR3 totals 16 residues. Full variable domain (outside the CDR3, taken from reference TRBV7-2 and TRBJ2-7): GAGVSQSPSNKVTEKGKDVELRCDPISGHTALYWYRQSLGQGLEFLIYFQGNSAPDKSGLPSDRFSAERTGGSVSTLTIQRTQQEDSAVYLCASSLAGAHVSYEQYFGPGTRLTVT.

The chain recombines TRBV7-2 with TRBJ1-5, with a tentative D call TRBD1 (6 bases). Per germline, CDR1 SGHTA and CDR2 FQGNSA. The CDR3 covers 14 residues. The V gene lost 4 bases and the J gene lost 7 bases, with 14 bases spanning the gap. The CDR3 is CASSSYREGQPQHF. The DNA for the CDR3 is TGTGCCAGCAGCTCCTACAGGGAGGGGCAGCCCCAGCATTTT.

This clone was recorded a few times. This sequence joins TRBV7-2 and TRBJ2-3; 7 nucleotides align to TRBD1. J lost 5 bases, V lost 4 bases, and 0 bases had no gene match. CDR1 and CDR2 (germline): SGHTA, FQGNSA. The CDR3 has 12 amino acids. The CDR3 reads CASSSGGDTQYF. In nucleotides, the CDR3 is TGTGCCAGCAGCTCAGGGGGAGATACGCAGTATTTT.